This T cell receptor beta chain derives from a study of blood T cell repertoires in COVID-19. The repertoire was sequenced with immunoSEQ multiplex PCR; TCRdb's copy has only in-frame clones and lacks some. This table holds roughly 120,000 clones, more than 75% found once. The sequence was collected from a woman aged 45-65 years with acute or convalescent COVID-19. Material for sequencing was peripheral blood.

The CDR3 spells CASSVRDRGEDGYTF. As DNA, the CDR3 is TGTGCCAGCAGCGTACGGGACAGGGGTGAGGATGGCTACACCTTC. This sequence joins TRBV7-9 and TRBJ1-2; TRBD1 matches at 10 bases. The V gene end was trimmed by 5 bases and the J gene end by 6 bases; junction bases not matched to a gene: 9. The CDR3 covers 15 residues. Germline V CDR1 and CDR2: SEHNR, FQNEAQ (reference sequence).